The following is a TCR beta chain sequence with its context. The method was immunoSEQ multiplex PCR; TCRdb's version includes in-frame clones alone and lacks a portion of them. The table shows more than 35,000 clones, with nearly 90% occurring only once. Noted treatment: randomized to nivolumab then ipilimumab (arm A) or the reverse (arm B). None of the patients previously received DNA-damaging chemotherapy. PBMC sorting kept live CD3+CD8+ cells without CD19 or CD56. This sample is drawn from a study of sequential checkpoint blockade in melanoma. Trimming removed 1 base from V and 1 base from J; junction bases left unmatched: 1. This CDR3 is built from 15 residues. The germline CDR1 and CDR2 sequences are SGHVS and FNYEAQ.

The chain recombines TRBV7-6 with TRBJ1-5; 7 nucleotides agree with TRBD1. The receptor was isolated from a human donor with melanoma. This specimen consisted of CD8+ T cells sorted from blood (inferred from file names), obtained from a patient given nivolumab and ipilimumab in sequence. The CDR3 DNA sequence: TGTGCCAGCAGCTTAGGACAGGGAAGCAATCAGCCCCAGCATTTT. Its translation: CASSLGQGSNQPQHF.